The clone carrying this T cell receptor (beta chain) has a count of ten or more. The antigen is unknown. The source of the sample is a study of T cells after posttransplantation cyclophosphamide. Study-wide results and caveats: Recipient CMV seropositivity and CMV reactivation strongly tracked TRB clonality. Later blood repertoires were often dominated by clones from the donor CD8+ memory compartment. Skin or GI-infiltrating T cells shared few TRB sequences with blood.

Peripheral blood was collected from the related graft donor on the marrow donation day. Repertoires were generated with immunoSEQ multiplex PCR, while TCRdb's copy carries only in-frame clones and drops some. Listed for the sample are about 39,000 clones, none seen a single time. This CDR3 region has 14 residues. V lost 4 bases, J lost 7 bases, and 6 bases stayed unmatched. Germline lookup yields CDR1 MNHNY and CDR2 SVGAGI (reference sequence). The receptor was isolated from a woman aged 45-60 years in good health and a related stem cell transplant donor. V and J are TRBV6-6 and TRBJ1-1; TRBD1 aligns across 10 bases. The source material was PBMCs. CDR3 DNA sequence: TGTGCCAGCAGTTCTGACAGGGGGCAGGGTGAAGCTTTCTTT. It yields the protein CASSSDRGQGEAFF.